Below, 8 T cell receptor beta chains from the same sample are listed, as sequenced in a study of naive and memory T cell subsets. Two oligonucleotides, mixed equimolar, formed the beta constant-region primer covering TRBC1 and TRBC2. Nested alpha and beta constant-region primers with the SP2 primer drove four PCR rounds on ligated cDNA. One entry per CDR3 protein results from TCRdb running MiXCR on the UMI-ligation and nested PCR reads. The sample holds around 100,000 distinct CDR3 sequences, about 14% seen once. Whole-study results and caveats: Naive repertoires, especially CD8, held a few larger clonotypes, possibly memory cells re-expressing CD45RA.

What these receptors recognize is not known. Specimen: naive CD8+ T cells from blood. All receptors come from a human donor in good health.

Remarks on this clonotype: A much more abundant neighbour one base away suggests this may be a read error. The rearrangement uses TRBV27 and TRBJ2-7; D uncertain. The CDR3 is 16 amino acids. V shed 1 base and J shed 7 bases, with 20 bases lying between them. Germline-derived CDR1 and CDR2 are MNHEY and SMNVEV (reference sequence). In DNA, the CDR3 is TGTGCCAGCAGTTTATTTGGTGGGTCAGGCGTCGGAGAGCAGTACTTC. Translating it yields CASSLFGGSGVGEQYF.

The V and J genes are TRBV12-3 or TRBV12-4 and TRBJ1-2; D is uncertain. The V end lost 3 bases, the J end lost 6 bases, and 5 bases lay between the germline ends. The CDR3 consists of 11 residues. As DNA, the CDR3 is TGTGCCAGCAGTTTGGCGAATGGCTACACCTTC. It encodes CASSLANGYTF.

This clonotype was observed a single time. The chain is built from TRBV5-1 and TRBJ1-4; a weak D match, TRBD1 (5 bases). V lost 2 bases and J lost 0, with 8 bases in between. This CDR3 contains 15 residues. CDR1 and CDR2 from the germline V gene are SGHRS and YFSETQ. CDR3: CASSFWGATNEKLFF. The CDR3 DNA follows: TGCGCCAGCAGCTTTTGGGGGGCAACTAATGAAAAACTGTTTTTT.

DNA of the CDR3: TGTGCCAGCAGTTTAGGAGAGAGCGAGCCCCAGCATTTT. This translates into CASSLGESEPQHF. The chain is built from TRBV27 and TRBJ1-5; D call uncertain. The CDR3 spans 13 residues. Trimming cost V 2 bases and J 8 bases, with 10 bases left between them. Per the germline V gene, CDR1 is MNHEY and CDR2 is SMNVEV (reference sequence).

The chain carries TRBV2 and TRBJ2-7; D possibly matches TRBD1 or TRBD2 (5 bases each). The CDR3 has 14 residues. Germline CDR1 is SNHLY and CDR2 is FYNNEI. V was trimmed by 6 bases and J by 0 bases, leaving 12 bases between them. Here the CDR3 DNA reads TGTGCCAGCAGACCGGGACCGAGCTCCTACGAGCAGTACTTC. Translating gives CASRPGPSSYEQYF.

This clonotype was recorded a few times. This rearrangement joins TRBV7-8 to TRBJ2-1; TRBD2 matches 13 bases. There are 17 residues in the CDR3. Trimming took 5 bases from V and 4 from J; bases not matched to a gene: 8. Germline-derived CDR1 and CDR2 are SGHVS and FQNEAQ. The CDR3 DNA reads TGTGCCAGCAGCCCTGTTGCGGGACTAGCGGGGTACAATGAGCAGTTCTTC. Translation gives CASSPVAGLAGYNEQFF.

The V and J genes are TRBV4-3 and TRBJ1-1; 9 nucleotides align to TRBD1. The V gene end was trimmed by 3 bases and the J gene end by 0 bases; junction bases not matched to a gene: 20. The germline V gene has CDR1 LGHNA and CDR2 YSLEER. CDR3 length: 21 amino acids. The CDR3 here is CASSHALPSRDRVGLNTEAFF. The CDR3 nucleotides read TGCGCCAGCAGCCACGCATTACCTTCCAGGGACAGGGTCGGACTGAACACTGAAGCTTTCTTT.

CDR3 in DNA: TGTGCCTGTCTTAGGGATGGCAATGAGCAGTTCTTC. It translates to CACLRDGNEQFF. The V and J genes are TRBV28 and TRBJ2-1; D remains unclear. The CDR3 is made up of 12 amino acids. Trimming removed 11 bases at V and 6 bases at J, with 14 bases between. Germline V gene data show CDR1 as MDHEN and CDR2 as SYDVKM.